This entry lists 29 T cell receptor beta chains sequenced from one sample in a study of T cell responses to AZD1222 COVID-19 vaccine. Generated by immunoSEQ multiplex PCR, the TCRdb table keeps only in-frame clones and is missing some. The sample yields roughly 140,000 clones, under 90% seen once. Sample: peripheral blood, taken 28 days after the second AZD1222 dose. The origin of the receptors is an adult who received the AZD1222 COVID-19 vaccine.

The chain uses TRBV5-1 and TRBJ2-5; 12 positions agree with TRBD2. Germline CDR1 is SGHRS and CDR2 is YFSETQ. V lost 0 bases to trimming and J lost 2 bases; unmatched junction nucleotides: 5. The CDR3 is made up of 17 amino acids. The CDR3 nucleotides are TGCGCCAGCAGCTTGGGGGGGACTAGCGGGCTGCAAGAGACCCAGTACTTC. Translated: CASSLGGTSGLQETQYF.

The V gene is TRBV4-1, the J gene TRBJ2-7; D tentatively fits TRBD1 or TRBD2 (5 bases each). V lost 0 bases to trimming and J lost 2 bases, with 17 bases between them. Looked up from germline, CDR1 is MGHRA and CDR2 is YSYEKL. The CDR3 is 17 residues long. CDR3 loop: CASSQDDSGTPPYEQYF. The CDR3 DNA sequence: TGCGCCAGCAGCCAAGATGACTCCGGGACCCCCCCCTACGAGCAGTACTTC.

The chain combines TRBV9 with TRBJ2-2, with 10 bases lining up with TRBD2. The CDR3 covers 17 residues. The J segment lost 4 bases and the V segment lost 0 bases, leaving 6 bases of the junction unmatched. Germline-derived CDR1 and CDR2 are SGDLS and YYNGEE. The CDR3 reads CASSVGLAGAGTGELFF. CDR3 in DNA: TGTGCCAGCAGCGTAGGTCTAGCGGGAGCGGGCACCGGGGAGCTGTTTTTT.

The chain recombines TRBV25-1 with TRBJ1-1, with D tentatively TRBD1 (6 bases). The CDR3 is made up of 14 amino acids. V was trimmed by 4 bases and J by 3 bases, leaving 12 bases between them. The germline gives CDR1 MGHDK, CDR2 SYGVNS. The CDR3 reads CASSAPTGYTEAFF. In DNA form, the CDR3 reads TGTGCCAGCAGTGCCCCAACAGGGTACACTGAAGCTTTCTTT.

The chain has TRBV30 and TRBJ1-5; unclear D gene. The CDR3 extends over 13 amino acids. In germline, CDR1 is GTSNPN, CDR2 SVGIG (reference sequence). The V end was cut by 1 base, the J end by 2 bases, with 6 bases between. CDR3 sequence (DNA): TGTGCCTGGAGTGAAAGGGGCAATCAGCCCCAGCATTTT. Protein product: CAWSERGNQPQHF.

V is TRBV19 and J is TRBJ2-7; 13 positions match TRBD2. J gave up 0 bases and V 5 bases, and 10 bases lay outside the gene matches. Germline-derived CDR1 and CDR2 are LNHDA and SQIVND (reference sequence). The CDR3 spans 18 residues. In nucleotides, the CDR3 is TGTGCCAGTAGTTTCGAAACCGGGACTAGCGGGGACTCCTACGAGCAGTACGTC. Translating it yields CASSFETGTSGDSYEQYV.

This chain connects TRBV7-3 to TRBJ1-1, with D tentatively TRBD1 (5 bases). The CDR3 has 14 residues. Between the trimmed V and J ends, which lost 2 bases and 1 base, there was a span of 8 bases. From germline, CDR1 is SGHTA and CDR2 FQGTGA. This CDR3 is CASSLDSGNTEAFF. DNA of the CDR3: TGTGCCAGCAGCTTAGACAGCGGGAACACTGAAGCTTTCTTT.

The chain uses TRBV11-2 and TRBJ2-1; no clear D. Germline CDR1 SGHAT, CDR2 FQNNGV. With 1 base removed from V and 3 bases from J, the gap between germline ends came to 13 bases. The CDR3 totals 16 residues. In DNA form, the CDR3 reads TGTGCCAGCAGCTTAGTTTTGGGTCTTATCTACAATGAGCAGTTCTTC. Its translation: CASSLVLGLIYNEQFF.

V gene TRBV28 combines with J gene TRBJ1-2, with D perhaps matching TRBD1 (5 bases). Trimming took off 6 bases at V and 5 bases at J, with 16 bases between the two ends. Germline V gene data show CDR1 as MDHEN and CDR2 as SYDVKM. The length of the CDR3 is 14 residues. The CDR3 nucleotides are TGTGCCAGCAGGGGATCGGGGGGGGTATATGGCTACACCTTC. This encodes CASRGSGGVYGYTF.

The rearrangement uses TRBV11-3 and TRBJ2-1; 10 bases are a match to TRBD2. CDR1 is SGHNT and CDR2 is YENEEA in the germline V gene. The CDR3 runs 14 residues. The V segment lost 3 bases and the J segment 9 bases; nucleotides outside the gene matches: 5. The CDR3 coding sequence is TGTGCCAGCAGCTTTACAGGGACTAGCGTTGAGCAGTTCTTC. The encoded protein is CASSFTGTSVEQFF.

The chain uses TRBV28 and TRBJ2-5; 8 bases fit TRBD2. Trimming removed 4 bases from V and 7 bases from J; junction bases left unmatched: 17. The CDR3 has 17 amino acids. Germline V gene lookup returns CDR1 MDHEN and CDR2 SYDVKM. CDR3 coding DNA: TGTGCCAGCAGTTCAACCCACGGGAGGGCCGGTATACTGACCCAGTACTTC. It encodes CASSSTHGRAGILTQYF.

The chain couples TRBV12-3 or TRBV12-4 to TRBJ1-2; 9 bases align to TRBD1. The trim removed 6 bases at V and 8 bases at J, leaving 7 bases unmatched. The CDR3 covers 13 residues. The CDR3 DNA sequence: TGTGCCAGCAGGCCGGGACAGGGAAGAGGCTACACCTTC. As protein: CASRPGQGRGYTF.

The V and J genes are TRBV2 and TRBJ2-3, with TRBD2 identical over 9 bases. Germline V lookup: CDR1 SNHLY, CDR2 FYNNEI. Losses at the gene ends were 6 bases for V and 1 base for J; bases not matched to a gene: 2. The CDR3 consists of 14 residues. CDR3 DNA: TGTGCCAGCAGCTGGACTAGCGGCACAGATACGCAGTATTTT. Amino acid sequence: CASSWTSGTDTQYF.

The chain links TRBV5-1 to TRBJ2-2; no reliable D call. The CDR3 spans 11 residues. Germline loops: CDR1 SGHRS, CDR2 YFSETQ. The germline V and J ends were trimmed by 1 base and 8 bases, with 3 bases remaining between them. The CDR3 DNA follows: TGCGCCAGCAGCTTGATGGGGGAGCTGTTTTTT. Its translation: CASSLMGELFF.

The rearrangement joins TRBV19 to TRBJ2-4; 8 bases line up with TRBD2. CDR3 length: 18 residues. In germline, CDR1 is LNHDA, CDR2 SQIVND (reference sequence). Unmatched junction bases numbered 12, after V lost 5 bases and J lost 0 bases. The CDR3 protein is CASSVDRAGALAKNIQYF. In DNA form, the CDR3 reads TGTGCCAGTAGTGTCGACCGAGCGGGAGCCCTAGCCAAAAACATTCAGTACTTC.

The chain uses TRBV10-2 and TRBJ1-5; D call uncertain. The CDR3 runs 15 residues. Trimming pared 6 bases from V and 0 bases from J, leaving 12 bases between. CDR1 is WSHSY and CDR2 is SAAADI in the germline V gene. The chain's CDR3 is CASRLDGVSNQPQHF. The CDR3 coding sequence is TGCGCCAGCAGGCTGGATGGTGTTAGCAATCAGCCCCAGCATTTT.

The table lists this clone with a count of one. This rearrangement joins TRBV9 to TRBJ2-7; D is perhaps TRBD1 or TRBD2 (5 bases each). CDR3 length: 15 residues. V lost 3 bases and J lost 1, with 14 bases in between. Germline V gives CDR1 SGDLS, CDR2 YYNGEE. This chain's CDR3 is CASSGSAGPSYEQYF. The CDR3 DNA sequence: TGTGCCAGCAGCGGTAGCGCAGGGCCTTCCTACGAGCAGTACTTC.

CDR3 sequence (DNA): TGTGCCAGCAATACACAGGGAAACTATGGCTACACCTTC. Its translation: CASNTQGNYGYTF. The chain is built from TRBV6-6 and TRBJ1-2, with D possibly being TRBD1 (6 bases). There are 13 residues in the CDR3. The germline V gene encodes CDR1 MNHNY and CDR2 SVGAGI (reference sequence). V was pared by 7 bases and J by 2 bases, with 11 bases between.

V and J are TRBV25-1 and TRBJ1-6, with 8 positions matching TRBD1. This CDR3 is built from 14 residues. V was pared by 2 bases and J by 6 bases, with 0 bases of the junction left unmatched. Germline loops: CDR1 MGHDK, CDR2 SYGVNS. DNA of the CDR3: TGTGCCAGCAGTGAAGACAGGGGTAATTCACCCCTCCACTTT. This gives the protein CASSEDRGNSPLHF.

This rearrangement joins TRBV30 to TRBJ1-3, with D hard to call. CDR1 and CDR2 (germline): GTSNPN, SVGIG (reference sequence). The CDR3 is 14 residues long. V shed 2 bases and J shed 4 bases, with 12 bases lying between them. The CDR3 is CAWSPFYGGNTIYF. CDR3 DNA: TGTGCCTGGAGTCCATTTTACGGGGGAAACACCATATATTTT. The full variable domain, its missing parts supplied by reference TRBV30 and TRBJ1-3, is SQTIHQWPATLVQPVGSPLSLECTVEGTSNPNLYWYRQAAGRGLQLLFYSVGIGQISSEVPQNLSASRPQDRQFILSSKKLLLSDSGFYLCAWSPFYGGNTIYFGEGSWLTVV.

The gene calls are TRBV28 and TRBJ1-1; the D gene is possibly TRBD1 (6 bases). The germline CDR1 and CDR2 sequences are MDHEN and SYDVKM. Trimming removed 8 bases from V and 3 bases from J, with 16 bases in between. This CDR3 has 14 residues. The CDR3 protein is CASAGQIRDTEAFF. DNA for the CDR3: TGTGCCAGCGCCGGACAGATTCGGGACACTGAAGCTTTCTTT.

The V gene is TRBV6-1, the J gene TRBJ2-7; no definite D call. CDR3 length: 12 residues. Trimming left V 1 base short and J 7 bases short, with 8 bases between. The germline V gene has CDR1 MNHNS and CDR2 SASEGT. CDR3 nucleotides: TGTGCCAGCAGTGAAGTGAGTAGTGAGCAGTACTTC. This sequence encodes CASSEVSSEQYF.

This sequence joins TRBV30 and TRBJ2-2; no reliable D call. The CDR3 is made up of 16 amino acids. Germline values: CDR1 GTSNPN, CDR2 SVGIG (reference sequence). V lost 0 bases and J lost 5, with 16 bases in between. CDR3: CAWSVRQNPRTGELFF. CDR3 sequence (DNA): TGTGCCTGGAGTGTACGGCAGAACCCTAGGACCGGGGAGCTGTTTTTT.

The chain has TRBV27 and TRBJ2-1, with 7 bases lining up with TRBD1. J gave up 6 bases and V 6 bases, and 11 bases lay outside the gene matches. Germline V gene lookup returns CDR1 MNHEY and CDR2 SMNVEV (reference sequence). The CDR3 consists of 15 residues. In DNA form, the CDR3 reads TGTGCCAGCAGGGTTGGGGGACAGAGAGGCAATGAGCAGTTCTTC. Its translation: CASRVGGQRGNEQFF.

This chain connects TRBV5-6 to TRBJ1-5, with no clear D. The CDR3 has 15 amino acids. V shed 0 bases and J shed 5 bases, with 12 bases lying between them. Germline lookup yields CDR1 SGHDT and CDR2 YYEEEE. The CDR3 region is CASSLGPDKDQPQHF. CDR3 DNA sequence: TGTGCCAGCAGCTTGGGGCCAGATAAGGATCAGCCCCAGCATTTT.

This clone was seen a handful of times. This CDR3 reads CAIGIGYGEQFF. CDR3 nucleotide sequence: TGTGCCATAGGGATTGGGTACGGTGAGCAGTTCTTC. The chain links TRBV10-3 to TRBJ2-1, with D hard to call. Germline lookup yields CDR1 ENHRY and CDR2 SYGVKD. Trimming removed 9 bases at V and 9 bases at J, with 15 bases between. This CDR3 contains 12 residues.

The V call is TRBV7-9, the J call TRBJ2-1; 14 bases align to TRBD2. V was clipped by 3 bases and J by 9 bases; unmatched bases: 1. This CDR3 is 14 amino acids long. The germline CDR1 and CDR2 sequences are SEHNR and FQNEAQ (reference sequence). The CDR3: CASSLGLAGVEQFF. The DNA of the CDR3 is TGTGCCAGCAGCTTGGGACTAGCGGGAGTTGAGCAGTTCTTC.

The chain carries TRBV5-4 and TRBJ2-5; D gene uncertain. The CDR3 extends over 14 amino acids. Trimming shortened V by 4 bases and J by 1 base, and 11 bases separated the two germline ends. The germline V gene encodes CDR1 SGHNT and CDR2 YYREEE (reference sequence). Here the CDR3 DNA reads TGTGCCAGCAGCCCTGGTGACTCCCAAGAGACCCAGTACTTC. It codes for CASSPGDSQETQYF.

The chain carries TRBV19 and TRBJ1-4; 7 bases fit TRBD1. CDR3 length: 13 residues. V dropped 7 bases and J dropped 6; count of bases not matched to a gene: 5. Germline CDR1 reads LNHDA; CDR2 reads SQIVND (reference sequence). CDR3 residues: CASNRDRDEKLFF. The CDR3 bases are TGTGCCAGTAACAGAGACAGGGATGAAAAACTGTTTTTT. The variable domain in full, with the rest retrieved from reference TRBV19 and TRBJ1-4, is DGGITQSPKYLFRKEGQNVTLSCEQNLNHDAMYWYRQDPGQGLRLIYYSQIVNDFQKGDIAEGYSVSREKKESFPLTVTSAQKNPTAFYLCASNRDRDEKLFFGSGTQLSVL.